These T cell receptor beta chains were read from a single sample in a study of OX40 agonist ivuxolimab in advanced cancers. Some clones are missing from TCRdb's copy, which holds only in-frame ones; the method was immunoSEQ multiplex PCR. The table lists tens of thousands of clones, roughly 90% of them singletons. The material was CD4+ or CD8+ T cells sorted from blood, obtained in a trial of the OX40 agonist ivuxolimab. These receptors came from an adult with an advanced solid tumor such as melanoma, head and neck, liver or kidney cancer. Both conserved end residues are part of each CDR3. The D gene is left open where the match is weak. Size is omitted from some rows. Given values are once, few, many or a class for expanded clones.

>NA|TRBV4-1|TRBJ2-3|TRBD2
CASSQVLGGGAPTDTQYF
TGCGCCAGCAGCCAAGTGCTCGGCGGGGGGGCCCCCACAGATACGCAGTATTTT
>few|TRBV9|TRBJ2-5|TRBD2
CASSPGTSGYLLQETQYF
TGTGCCAGCAGCCCAGGGACTAGCGGGTACCTCCTCCAAGAGACCCAGTACTTC
>NA|TRBV5-3|TRBJ2-5|NA
CARSLRKAPQETQYF
TGTGCCAGAAGCTTGAGAAAGGCCCCCCAAGAGACCCAGTACTTC
>NA|TRBV5-4|TRBJ1-2|NA
CASSLDRVNGYTF
TGTGCCAGCAGCTTGGACAGGGTAAATGGCTACACCTTC
>NA|TRBV4-1|TRBJ2-5|TRBD2
CASSPVTSGVNLLEETQYF
TGCGCCAGCAGCCCAGTGACTAGCGGGGTCAACCTTCTAGAAGAGACCCAGTACTTC
>few|TRBV6-6|TRBJ2-7|NA
CASSYYGKSEQYF
TGTGCCAGCAGTTACTATGGAAAAAGCGAGCAGTACTTC
>NA|TRBV14|TRBJ1-2|TRBD1
CASSPRPGQGAFDYGYTF
TGTGCCAGCAGCCCTCGCCCGGGACAGGGGGCTTTTGACTATGGCTACACCTTC
>NA|TRBV28|TRBJ2-7|NA
CASSLRGRFEQYF
TGTGCCAGCAGTTTAAGAGGGCGGTTCGAGCAGTACTTC
>NA|TRBV7-9|TRBJ1-2|NA
CASSSLTRVVDGYTF
TGTGCCAGCAGCTCGCTCACCAGGGTTGTTGATGGCTACACCTTC
>NA|TRBV9|TRBJ2-7|NA
CASSLGGEQYF
TGTGCCAGCAGTTTAGGGGGGGAGCAGTACTTC